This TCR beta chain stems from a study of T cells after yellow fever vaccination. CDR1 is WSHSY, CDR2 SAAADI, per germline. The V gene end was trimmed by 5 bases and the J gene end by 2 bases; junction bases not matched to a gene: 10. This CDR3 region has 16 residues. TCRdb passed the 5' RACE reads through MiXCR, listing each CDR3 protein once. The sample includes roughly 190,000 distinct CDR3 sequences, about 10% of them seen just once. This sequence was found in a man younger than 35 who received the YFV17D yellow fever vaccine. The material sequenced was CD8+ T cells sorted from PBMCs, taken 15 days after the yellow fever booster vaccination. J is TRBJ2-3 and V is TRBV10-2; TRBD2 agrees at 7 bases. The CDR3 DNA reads TGCGCCAGCAGTAAGCCTCCTAGCGGACCCACAGATACGCAGTATTTT. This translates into CASSKPPSGPTDTQYF.